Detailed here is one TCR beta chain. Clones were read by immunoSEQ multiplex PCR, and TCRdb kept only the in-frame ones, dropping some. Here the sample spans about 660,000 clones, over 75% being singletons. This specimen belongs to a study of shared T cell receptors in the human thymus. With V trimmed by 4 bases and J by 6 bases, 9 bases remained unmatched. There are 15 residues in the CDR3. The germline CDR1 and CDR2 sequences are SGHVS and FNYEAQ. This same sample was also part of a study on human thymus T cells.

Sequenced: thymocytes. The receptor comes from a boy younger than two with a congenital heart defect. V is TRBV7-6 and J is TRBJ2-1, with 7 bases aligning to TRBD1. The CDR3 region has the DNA TGTGCCAGCAGCTCAACAGGGGCCGCCGCCAATGAGCAGTTCTTC. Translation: CASSSTGAAANEQFF. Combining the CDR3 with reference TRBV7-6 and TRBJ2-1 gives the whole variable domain GAGVSQSPRYKVTKRGQDVALRCDPISGHVSLYWYRQALGQGPEFLTYFNYEAQQDKSGLPNDRFSAERPEGSISTLTIQRTEQRDSAMYRCASSSTGAAANEQFFGPGTRLTVL.